One sample yielded the 20 T cell receptor beta chains listed below, sequenced in a study of OX40 agonist ivuxolimab in advanced cancers. The data were produced by immunoSEQ multiplex PCR, yet TCRdb's version contains in-frame clones alone and is incomplete. The sample carries 60,000 to 75,000 clones, roughly 83% recorded once. Sequencing used CD4+ or CD8+ T cells sorted from blood, obtained in a trial of the OX40 agonist ivuxolimab. The source is an adult with an advanced solid tumor such as melanoma, head and neck, liver or kidney cancer.

The rearrangement joins TRBV28 to TRBJ2-2; D might be TRBD1 or TRBD2, each matching 5 bases. The CDR3 has 16 residues. Germline values: CDR1 MDHEN, CDR2 SYDVKM. Trimming took 7 bases from V and 0 from J, leaving 15 bases between them. CDR3 residues: CASTSPGRANTGELFF. The CDR3 bases are TGTGCCAGCACTTCTCCGGGACGGGCGAACACCGGGGAGCTGTTTTTT.

The chain is built from TRBV7-6 and TRBJ1-5, with unresolved D. This CDR3 has 15 amino acids. With 5 bases removed from V and 2 bases from J, the gap between germline ends came to 13 bases. Germline values: CDR1 SGHVS, CDR2 FNYEAQ. The CDR3 spells CASSMGEWGNQPQHF. CDR3 nucleotide sequence: TGTGCCAGCAGCATGGGAGAGTGGGGCAATCAGCCCCAGCATTTT. The variable domain in full, with the rest retrieved from reference TRBV7-6 and TRBJ1-5, is GAGVSQSPRYKVTKRGQDVALRCDPISGHVSLYWYRQALGQGPEFLTYFNYEAQQDKSGLPNDRFSAERPEGSISTLTIQRTEQRDSAMYRCASSMGEWGNQPQHFGDGTRLSIL.

The CDR3 loop reads CASSLIVGNEAFF. CDR3 nucleotide sequence: TGTGCCAGCAGCTTAATAGTAGGGAATGAAGCTTTCTTT. This chain connects TRBV7-2 to TRBJ1-1; D is ambiguous. Germline V gene data show CDR1 as SGHTA and CDR2 as FQGNSA. Trimming took off 2 bases at V and 7 bases at J, with 11 bases between the two ends. The CDR3 extends over 13 amino acids.

V gene TRBV7-9 combines with J gene TRBJ2-3, with D possibly TRBD2 on 6 matching bases. V was pared by 4 bases and J by 1 base, with 12 bases between. This CDR3 region has 15 residues. Germline V lookup: CDR1 SEHNR, CDR2 FQNEAQ (reference sequence). This CDR3 reads CASSSGDRGTDTQYF. The CDR3 DNA follows: TGTGCCAGCAGCTCGGGAGATAGGGGCACAGATACGCAGTATTTT. The full variable domain, in which reference TRBV7-9 and TRBJ2-3 provide the parts outside the CDR3, is DTGVSQNPRHKITKRGQNVTFRCDPISEHNRLYWYRQTLGQGPEFLTYFQNEAQLEKSRLLSDRFSAERPKGSFSTLEIQRTEQGDSAMYLCASSSGDRGTDTQYFGPGTRLTVL.

V and J are TRBV27 and TRBJ2-3; D might be TRBD1 (6 bases). The germline CDR1 and CDR2 sequences are MNHEY and SMNVEV (reference sequence). The CDR3 totals 14 residues. V was cut by 5 bases and J by 6 bases, with 15 bases left in between. The chain's CDR3 is CASSTRGTRDTQYF. Written as DNA, the CDR3 is TGTGCCAGCAGTACCCGAGGGACACGGGATACGCAGTATTTT.

V usage is TRBV5-6 and J usage is TRBJ2-1; tentative D call: TRBD2 (6 bases). V lost 0 bases and J lost 0, with 13 bases in between. This CDR3 contains 17 residues. Germline V lookup: CDR1 SGHDT, CDR2 YYEEEE. The CDR3 nucleotides read TGTGCCAGCAGCTTGGCGGGGGAGACCAGCTCCTACAATGAGCAGTTCTTC. It is translated as CASSLAGETSSYNEQFF.

This clone occurred a few times. The chain uses TRBV5-1 and TRBJ1-6, with D uncertain. CDR1 and CDR2 from the germline V gene are SGHRS and YFSETQ. This CDR3 spans 13 amino acids. The V and J ends lost 1 base and 7 bases respectively, with 6 bases between them. CDR3 DNA sequence: TGCGCCAGCAGCTTGCAGGAGAATTCACCCCTCCACTTT. Its protein product is CASSLQENSPLHF.

J is TRBJ1-4 and V is TRBV18; D is ambiguous. The V and J ends lost 6 bases and 2 bases respectively, with 10 bases between them. The CDR3 has 14 amino acids. The V gene's germline CDR1 is KGHSH and CDR2 LQKENI. DNA of the CDR3: TGTGCCAGCTCCAAGTCCAGGACTAATGAAAAACTGTTTTTT. Translation: CASSKSRTNEKLFF.

The chain combines TRBV7-2 with TRBJ1-2; D unresolved. The ends were cut back, 1 base at V and 1 base at J, with 7 bases in the middle. The CDR3 runs to 14 residues. In germline, CDR1 is SGHTA, CDR2 FQGNSA. Here the CDR3 DNA reads TGTGCCAGCAGCTTAGACAGAAATAACTATGGCTACACCTTC. Residues: CASSLDRNNYGYTF.

The V and J genes are TRBV19 and TRBJ1-1, with TRBD1 as a possible D gene (6 bases). The CDR3 is made up of 13 amino acids. The germline V and J ends were trimmed by 5 bases and 1 base, with 8 bases remaining between them. Germline V gene lookup returns CDR1 LNHDA and CDR2 SQIVND (reference sequence). The CDR3 loop reads CASSRGRNTEAFF. The CDR3 DNA reads as TGTGCCAGTAGTCGGGGGCGGAACACTGAAGCTTTCTTT. The full variable domain, in which reference TRBV19 and TRBJ1-1 provide the parts outside the CDR3, is DGGITQSPKYLFRKEGQNVTLSCEQNLNHDAMYWYRQDPGQGLRLIYYSQIVNDFQKGDIAEGYSVSREKKESFPLTVTSAQKNPTAFYLCASSRGRNTEAFFGQGTRLTVV.

The chain carries TRBV18 and TRBJ2-1; TRBD1 agrees at 9 bases. V lost 6 bases to trimming and J lost 0 bases; unmatched junction nucleotides: 18. Germline V CDR1 and CDR2: KGHSH, LQKENI. The CDR3 extends over 20 amino acids. Here the CDR3 reads CASSKVLGQGIKASYNEQFF. The CDR3 coding sequence is TGTGCCAGCTCTAAAGTCCTGGGACAGGGTATTAAGGCCTCCTACAATGAGCAGTTCTTC.

The chain uses TRBV5-1 and TRBJ1-6; 8 bases agree with TRBD1. The length of the CDR3 is 14 residues. The V and J ends lost 4 bases and 8 bases, in that order; junction bases with no gene match: 5. CDR1 is SGHRS, CDR2 YFSETQ, per germline. DNA of the CDR3: TGCGCCAGCAGCCCACAGACAGGGGATTCACCCCTCCACTTT. This sequence encodes CASSPQTGDSPLHF. Looking up the rest from reference TRBV5-1 and TRBJ1-6 gives the full variable domain: KAGVTQTPRYLIKTRGQQVTLSCSPISGHRSVSWYQQTPGQGLQFLFEYFSETQRNKGNFPGRFSGRQFSNSRSEMNVSTLELGDSALYLCASSPQTGDSPLHFGNGTRLTVT.

This sequence joins TRBV2 and TRBJ2-5, with TRBD2 identical over 13 bases. The CDR3 length is 15 residues. The junction had 3 bases not matched to a gene; V was cut back by 8 bases and J by 0 bases. CDR1 and CDR2 from the germline V gene are SNHLY and FYNNEI. In DNA form, the CDR3 reads TGTGCCAGCGGGGGACTAGCGGGGTACCAAGAGACCCAGTACTTC. This codes for CASGGLAGYQETQYF.

The J gene is TRBJ1-4, the V gene TRBV11-1; 7 positions match TRBD1. The CDR3 totals 14 residues. Per the germline V gene, CDR1 is SGHAT and CDR2 is FQDESV (reference sequence). Trimming at V came to 4 bases and at J to 7 bases, leaving 6 bases not matched to a gene. CDR3 nucleotides: TGTGCCAGCAGCTACACAGGGGTTGGTGAAAAACTGTTTTTT. Protein product: CASSYTGVGEKLFF.

This chain uses TRBV18 with TRBJ2-5; 9 nucleotides align to TRBD2. Germline values: CDR1 KGHSH, CDR2 LQKENI. V lost 3 bases and J lost 4; bases outside the gene matches: 9. The length of the CDR3 is 16 residues. CDR3 loop: CASSPSGGLLRETQYF. Here the CDR3 DNA reads TGTGCCAGCTCACCTAGCGGGGGCCTCCTTAGAGAGACCCAGTACTTC.

The gene calls are TRBV5-1 and TRBJ2-2; no clear D. V lost 0 bases and J 5 bases, leaving 11 bases between the germline ends. Germline V gene sequence: CDR1 SGHRS, CDR2 YFSETQ. The CDR3 runs to 15 residues. The CDR3 DNA follows: TGCGCCAGCAGCTTGGACCACTTACAGACCGGGGAGCTGTTTTTT. Encoded protein: CASSLDHLQTGELFF. The full variable domain, with the rest looked up from reference TRBV5-1 and TRBJ2-2, is KAGVTQTPRYLIKTRGQQVTLSCSPISGHRSVSWYQQTPGQGLQFLFEYFSETQRNKGNFPGRFSGRQFSNSRSEMNVSTLELGDSALYLCASSLDHLQTGELFFGEGSRLTVL.

The chain joins TRBV5-6 to TRBJ2-1; D may be TRBD1 or TRBD2 (5 bases each). V was shortened by 4 bases and J by 1 base, with 24 bases between the two germline ends. This CDR3 contains 19 residues. Germline V lookup: CDR1 SGHDT, CDR2 YYEEEE. The CDR3 protein is CASSPVDQSGGGSYNEQFF. The CDR3, as DNA: TGTGCCAGCAGCCCAGTGGATCAGTCCGGTGGGGGTTCCTACAATGAGCAGTTCTTC.

This clone was seen a handful of times. CDR3 protein: CASSLVGQSSYEQYF. The CDR3 nucleotides read TGTGCCAGCAGCTTAGTTGGGCAGAGCTCCTACGAGCAGTACTTC. The chain carries TRBV11-2 and TRBJ2-7; D is unclear. The CDR3 extends over 15 amino acids. Per the germline V gene, CDR1 is SGHAT and CDR2 is FQNNGV. Trimming stripped 1 base from V and 0 bases from J, with 10 bases between.

This rearrangement joins TRBV6-4 to TRBJ1-2; D gene unclear. Per the germline V gene, CDR1 is MRHNA and CDR2 is SNTAGT. Trimming left V 2 bases short and J 4 bases short, with 17 bases between. The CDR3 is 16 residues long. CDR3 coding DNA: TGTGCCAGCAGTGACGGTGGGTGGCAGCCAGTCTATGGCTACACCTTC. Its translation is CASSDGGWQPVYGYTF.

This chain connects TRBV7-8 to TRBJ1-3; 11 nucleotides match TRBD1. The CDR3 has 16 residues. The V gene's germline CDR1 is SGHVS and CDR2 FQNEAQ. The junction had 2 bases not matched to a gene; V was cut back by 0 bases and J by 4 bases. The CDR3 sequence is CASSLAGTGGGNTIYF. In nucleotides, the CDR3 is TGTGCCAGCAGCTTAGCGGGGACAGGGGGAGGAAACACCATATATTTT.